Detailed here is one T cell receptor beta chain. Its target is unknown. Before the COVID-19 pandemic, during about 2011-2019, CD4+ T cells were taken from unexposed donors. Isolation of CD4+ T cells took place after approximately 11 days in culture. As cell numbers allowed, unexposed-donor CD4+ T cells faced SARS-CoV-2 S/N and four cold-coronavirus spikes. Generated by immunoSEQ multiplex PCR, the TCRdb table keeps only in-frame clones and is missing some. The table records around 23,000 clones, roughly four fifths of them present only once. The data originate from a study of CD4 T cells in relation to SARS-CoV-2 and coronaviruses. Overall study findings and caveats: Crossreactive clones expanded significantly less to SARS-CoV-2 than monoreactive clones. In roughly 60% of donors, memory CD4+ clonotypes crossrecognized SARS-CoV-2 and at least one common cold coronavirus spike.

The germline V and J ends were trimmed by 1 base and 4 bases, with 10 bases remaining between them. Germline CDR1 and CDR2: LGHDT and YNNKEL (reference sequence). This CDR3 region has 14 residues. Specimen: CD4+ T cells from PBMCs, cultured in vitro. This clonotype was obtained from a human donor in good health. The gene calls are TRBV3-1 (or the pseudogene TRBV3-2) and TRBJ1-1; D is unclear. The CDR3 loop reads CASSQGLQITEAFF. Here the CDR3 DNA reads TGTGCCAGCAGCCAAGGGTTGCAGATCACTGAAGCTTTCTTT.